Listed below are T cell receptor beta chains from one sample, sequenced in a study of cytomegalovirus exposure and HLA in healthy donors. The assay was immunoSEQ multiplex PCR, and TCRdb's table has in-frame clones only and misses some. The sample contains about 190,000 clones, about four fifths of which appear only once. The sample comprised PBMCs. The receptors here all came from a man aged 35-49 years in good health and CMV-seropositive. Each CDR3 is given with its conserved first and last residue. The D gene is left open where the match is weak. A clone size is listed for some rows: how often the clone was seen (once, few, many), or a class if it is expanded.

NA	TRBV25-1	NA	TRBJ2-4	15	CASSDPHRAGNIQYF	TGTGCCAGCAGTGATCCACACAGGGCTGGAAACATTCAGTACTTC
TRBD1	TRBV29-1	NA	TRBJ1-2	14	CSVGTGGIPYGYTF	TGCAGCGTTGGGACAGGGGGAATCCCCTACGGCTACACCTTC
TRBD1	TRBV19	NA	TRBJ2-7	13	CASRGTASYEQYF	TGTGCCAGTAGAGGGACAGCCTCCTACGAGCAGTACTTC
TRBD2	TRBV29-1	NA	TRBJ2-7	15	CSVDVITGTSREQYF	TGCAGCGTTGATGTGATAACCGGGACTAGTCGCGAGCAGTACTTC
NA	TRBV2	NA	TRBJ1-1	12	CASSNGGTEAFF	TGTGCCAGCAGTAACGGGGGCACTGAAGCTTTCTTT
NA	TRBV2	once	TRBJ2-7	15	CASSPTGITTYEQYF	TGTGCCAGCAGTCCGACTGGTATAACCACCTACGAGCAGTACTTC
TRBD1	TRBV11-2	NA	TRBJ1-2	13	CASSLVGGSGYTF	TGTGCCAGCAGCTTAGTAGGGGGCTCTGGCTACACCTTC
TRBD1	TRBV6-5	NA	TRBJ1-1	14	CASRPTGGVTEAFF	TGTGCCAGCAGACCCACAGGGGGGGTCACTGAAGCTTTCTTT
NA	TRBV2	NA	TRBJ2-5	16	CASSGALETVQETQYF	TGTGCCAGCAGTGGAGCGCTGGAGACAGTCCAAGAGACCCAGTACTTC
TRBD1	TRBV6-1	NA	TRBJ1-2	14	CASSVTGVGYGYTF	TGTGCCAGCAGTGTTACAGGGGTGGGCTATGGCTACACCTTC
TRBD2	TRBV7-2	NA	TRBJ2-1	18	CASSLVGRLAGPRGEQFF	TGTGCCAGCAGCTTAGTAGGGAGACTAGCGGGACCGCGGGGTGAGCAGTTCTTC
NA	TRBV7-8	NA	TRBJ2-1	13	CASSLDQDNEQFF	TGTGCCAGCAGCTTAGATCAGGACAATGAGCAGTTCTTC
NA	TRBV15	NA	TRBJ1-1	12	CATSRDYTEAFF	TGTGCCACCAGCAGAGACTACACTGAAGCTTTCTTT
NA	TRBV28	NA	TRBJ2-7	14	CASSLSAGSYEQYF	TGTGCCAGCAGTTTATCGGCGGGATCCTACGAGCAGTACTTC
TRBD1	TRBV2	NA	TRBJ1-2	14	CASSGTGARDGYTF	TGTGCCAGCAGCGGGACAGGGGCTCGAGATGGCTACACCTTC
TRBD1	TRBV28	NA	TRBJ1-2	17	CASSPLTRTGRTYGYTF	TGTGCCAGCAGTCCTTTAACGAGGACAGGGCGGACCTATGGCTACACCTTC
TRBD1	TRBV28	NA	TRBJ1-3	15	CASTGAGGAGNTIYF	TGTGCCAGCACCGGGGCAGGGGGTGCAGGAAACACCATATATTTT
NA	TRBV9	NA	TRBJ1-1	13	CASRGLPGTEAFF	TGTGCCAGCAGGGGACTCCCGGGGACTGAAGCTTTCTTT
NA	TRBV4-3	NA	TRBJ2-2	14	CASSQDSYTGELFF	TGCGCCAGCAGCCAAGACAGTTACACCGGGGAGCTGTTTTTT
NA	TRBV7-9	NA	TRBJ2-7	13	CASSLPTSYEQYF	TGTGCCAGCAGCTTGCCGACATCCTACGAGCAGTACTTC
TRBD2	TRBV9	NA	TRBJ2-3	16	CASSATAREGRDTQYF	TGTGCCAGCAGCGCCACCGCGCGGGAGGGCAGAGATACGCAGTATTTT
TRBD1	TRBV28	NA	TRBJ2-7	14	CASSAGQGPYEQYF	TGTGCCAGCAGTGCGGGACAGGGGCCCTACGAGCAGTACTTC
NA	TRBV5-1	few	TRBJ1-4	16	CASSSAGPENNEKLFF	TGCGCCAGCAGCTCGGCAGGGCCCGAGAATAATGAAAAACTGTTTTTT
TRBD2	TRBV28	NA	TRBJ2-1	15	CASSLKASGRDEQFF	TGTGCCAGCAGTTTAAAGGCTAGCGGGAGGGATGAGCAGTTCTTC
TRBD1	TRBV4-3	NA	TRBJ1-1	13	CASSYRTGVEAFF	TGCGCCAGCAGCTACCGGACAGGGGTTGAAGCTTTCTTT
TRBD1	TRBV9	few	TRBJ2-2	16	CASSPRTGGNTGELFF	TGTGCCAGCAGCCCAAGGACAGGGGGGAACACCGGGGAGCTGTTTTTT
TRBD1	TRBV6-6	NA	TRBJ1-2	13	CASRDRAENGYTF	TGTGCCAGCAGGGACAGGGCAGAAAATGGCTACACCTTC
NA	TRBV6-5	NA	TRBJ2-1	15	CASSPVGATHNEQFF	TGTGCCAGCAGCCCCGTTGGGGCCACACACAATGAGCAGTTCTTC
NA	TRBV6-1	few	TRBJ1-5	13	CASSERVGQPQHF	TGTGCCAGCAGTGAACGGGTAGGTCAGCCCCAGCATTTT
TRBD1	TRBV2	few	TRBJ2-5	15	CASSVGSTGQETQYF	TGTGCCAGCAGTGTGGGTTCGACAGGGCAAGAGACCCAGTACTTC
NA	TRBV6-4	NA	TRBJ1-1	14	CASRALTGNTEAFF	TGTGCCAGCAGAGCCTTGACAGGGAACACTGAAGCTTTCTTT
TRBD1	TRBV25-1	NA	TRBJ1-5	17	CASSPRGTGTINQPQHF	TGTGCCAGCAGCCCGCGGGGGACAGGGACCATCAATCAGCCCCAGCATTTT
NA	TRBV28	NA	TRBJ1-1	11	CASEGPTEAFF	TGTGCCAGCGAGGGCCCTACTGAAGCTTTCTTT
NA	TRBV11-1	NA	TRBJ1-3	15	CASSLRQNSGNTIYF	TGTGCCAGCAGCTTACGACAGAACTCTGGAAACACCATATATTTT
NA	TRBV29-1	NA	TRBJ2-1	11	CSVDSGPGLFF	TGCAGCGTTGATAGCGGCCCTGGACTGTTCTTC
NA	TRBV9	NA	TRBJ2-3	14	CASMGEVAGDTQYF	TGTGCCAGCATGGGGGAGGTGGCGGGCGATACGCAGTATTTT
TRBD1	TRBV30	NA	TRBJ1-2	13	CAGTGTGIEGYTF	TGTGCCGGGACCGGGACAGGAATCGAAGGCTACACCTTC
NA	TRBV5-6	NA	TRBJ1-1	13	CASSLRGGAEAFF	TGTGCCAGCAGCTTACGGGGAGGCGCTGAAGCTTTCTTT
NA	TRBV13	NA	TRBJ2-1	16	CASSPRGTSTYNEQFF	TGTGCCAGCAGCCCAAGGGGAACTAGCACCTACAATGAGCAGTTCTTC
NA	TRBV7-2	NA	TRBJ2-7	14	CASSYRHNAYEQYF	TGTGCCAGCAGCTATCGACACAATGCCTACGAGCAGTACTTC
TRBD2	TRBV13	few	TRBJ2-1	17	CASSLVGGASGRGVQFF	TGTGCCAGCAGCTTAGTTGGGGGCGCTAGCGGGAGAGGAGTGCAGTTCTTC
TRBD1	TRBV5-1	NA	TRBJ2-2	16	CASSSTGTGRTGELFF	TGCGCCAGCAGCTCCACCGGGACAGGGCGAACCGGGGAGCTGTTTTTT
NA	TRBV5-1	NA	TRBJ2-7	13	CASSSRGEGVWYF	TGCGCCAGCAGCTCCAGGGGCGAGGGGGTTTGGTACTTC
TRBD1	TRBV4-1	NA	TRBJ1-2	14	CASSHIDREYGYTF	TGCGCCAGCAGCCATATCGACAGGGAATATGGCTACACCTTC